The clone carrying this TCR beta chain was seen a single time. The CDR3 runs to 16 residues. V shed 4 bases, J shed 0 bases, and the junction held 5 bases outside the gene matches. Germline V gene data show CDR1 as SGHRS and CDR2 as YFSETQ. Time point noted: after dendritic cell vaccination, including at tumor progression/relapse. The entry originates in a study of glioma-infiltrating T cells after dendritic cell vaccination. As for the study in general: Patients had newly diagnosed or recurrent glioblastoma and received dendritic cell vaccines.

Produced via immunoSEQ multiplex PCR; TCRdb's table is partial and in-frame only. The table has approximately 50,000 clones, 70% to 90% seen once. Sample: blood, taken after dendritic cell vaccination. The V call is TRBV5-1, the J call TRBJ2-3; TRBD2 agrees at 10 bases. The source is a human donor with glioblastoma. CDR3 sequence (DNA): TGCGCCAGCAGCGCCGGACTAGCGGCTAGCACAGATACGCAGTATTTT. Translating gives CASSAGLAASTDTQYF.